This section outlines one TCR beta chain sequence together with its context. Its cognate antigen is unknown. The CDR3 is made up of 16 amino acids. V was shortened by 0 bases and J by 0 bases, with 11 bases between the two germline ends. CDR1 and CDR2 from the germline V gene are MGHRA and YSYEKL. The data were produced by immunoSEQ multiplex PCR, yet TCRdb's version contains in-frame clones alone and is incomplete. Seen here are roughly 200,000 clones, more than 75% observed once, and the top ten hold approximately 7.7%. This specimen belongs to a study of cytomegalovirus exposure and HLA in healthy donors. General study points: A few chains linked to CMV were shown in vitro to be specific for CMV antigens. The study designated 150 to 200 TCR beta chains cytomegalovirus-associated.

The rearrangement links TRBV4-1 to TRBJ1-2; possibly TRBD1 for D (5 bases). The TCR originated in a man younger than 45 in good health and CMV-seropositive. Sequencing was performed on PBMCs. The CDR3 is CASSQEGAGPNYGYTF. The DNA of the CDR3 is TGCGCCAGCAGCCAAGAAGGGGCAGGGCCTAACTATGGCTACACCTTC.